These T cell receptor beta chains were read from a single sample in a study of blood T cell repertoires in COVID-19. Clones were read by immunoSEQ multiplex PCR, and TCRdb kept only the in-frame ones, dropping some. The sample contains 90,000 to 100,000 clones, roughly 80% of which appear only once. The sample taken for sequencing was peripheral blood. The receptors stem from a man in his sixties with acute or convalescent COVID-19. Both conserved end residues are part of each CDR3. Fields, in order: D gene, J gene, V gene, clone size, CDR3 protein, CDR3 DNA. The D gene is left open where the match is weak. Clone size, where shown, is once, few, many, or a class for clones that have expanded.

>TRBD1|TRBJ2-1|TRBV12-3/TRBV12-4|NA
CASTQTGNEQFF
TGTGCCAGCACCCAGACAGGGAATGAGCAGTTCTTC
>NA|TRBJ2-7|TRBV9|few
CASSGATGSYEQYF
TGTGCCAGCAGCGGCGCTACAGGGTCCTACGAGCAGTACTTC
>TRBD1|TRBJ1-2|TRBV10-3|NA
CAIREDREWNYGYTF
TGTGCCATCAGGGAAGACAGGGAGTGGAACTATGGCTACACCTTC
>TRBD1|TRBJ2-5|TRBV6-2/TRBV6-3|NA
CASSRGQQETQYF
TGTGCCAGCAGCCGGGGACAGCAGGAGACCCAGTACTTC
>TRBD1|TRBJ2-4|TRBV15|NA
CATSEYRGQVKNIQYF
TGTGCCACCAGTGAGTACAGGGGGCAGGTCAAAAACATTCAGTACTTC
>TRBD2|TRBJ2-6|TRBV19|NA
CASSTGGRAGANVLTF
TGTGCCAGTAGTACGGGGGGTAGGGCTGGGGCCAACGTCCTGACTTTC
>NA|TRBJ1-4|TRBV29-1|NA
CSVEDIVGRNEKLFF
TGCAGCGTTGAAGACATTGTGGGGCGGAATGAAAAACTGTTTTTT
>NA|TRBJ1-2|TRBV7-2|NA
CASSLAQGESYTF
TGTGCCAGCAGCTTAGCACAGGGCGAGAGCTACACCTTC
>NA|TRBJ1-2|TRBV30|NA
CAQNWQVNYGYTF
TGTGCTCAGAACTGGCAGGTTAACTATGGCTACACCTTC
>NA|TRBJ2-7|TRBV5-1|NA
CASSPLDSYEQYF
TGCGCCAGCAGCCCCTTAGACTCCTACGAGCAGTACTTC
>NA|TRBJ1-2|TRBV19|NA
CASSSRGYTF
TGTGCCAGTAGTTCCCGGGGCTACACCTTC
>TRBD2|TRBJ2-3|TRBV7-9|NA
CASSPQRGWSTDTQYF
TGTGCCAGCAGCCCGCAGCGGGGCTGGAGCACAGATACGCAGTATTTT
>NA|TRBJ1-1|TRBV12-3/TRBV12-4|NA
CASLRGGWTEAFF
TGTGCCAGCCTTCGAGGAGGGTGGACTGAAGCTTTCTTT
>NA|TRBJ1-6|TRBV7-2|NA
CASSLVSGQPNSPLHF
TGTGCCAGCAGCTTAGTCTCGGGACAACCTAATTCACCCCTCCACTTT
>TRBD1|TRBJ1-5|TRBV19|few
CASTTGLNQPQHF
TGTGCCAGTACGACAGGGCTCAATCAGCCCCAGCATTTT
>NA|TRBJ1-1|TRBV6-6|NA
CATTLAGVEAFF
TGTGCCACCACCCTGGCAGGGGTTGAAGCTTTCTTT
>NA|TRBJ1-5|TRBV19|NA
CASSIGELGGGSRNQPQHF
TGTGCCAGTAGTATAGGTGAACTGGGGGGGGGCTCACGCAATCAGCCCCAGCATTTT
>NA|TRBJ1-1|TRBV7-2|NA
CASSLVLGAEAFF
TGTGCCAGCAGCTTAGTTCTAGGTGCTGAAGCTTTCTTT
>TRBD1|TRBJ1-3|TRBV10-3|once
CAISDAGQGSGNTIYF
TGTGCCATCAGTGACGCGGGACAGGGGTCCGGAAACACCATATATTTT
>NA|TRBJ1-2|TRBV5-1|NA
CASSTGDAPYGYTF
TGCGCCAGCAGCACTGGAGACGCGCCCTATGGCTACACCTTC
>NA|TRBJ1-1|TRBV5-1|NA
CASSLASGSEAFF
TGCGCCAGCAGCTTGGCCTCGGGGTCTGAAGCTTTCTTT
>TRBD1|TRBJ2-7|TRBV19|NA
CASSGGTGSYEQYF
TGTGCCAGTAGTGGGGGGACAGGCTCCTACGAGCAGTACTTC
>NA|TRBJ1-2|TRBV24-1|NA
CATSDLNSYGYTF
TGTGCCACCAGTGATTTGAACAGCTATGGCTACACCTTC
>NA|TRBJ1-1|TRBV2|NA
CAIPGANTEAFF
TGTGCCATCCCTGGGGCGAACACTGAAGCTTTCTTT
>NA|TRBJ2-7|TRBV7-9|NA
CASSLVGEIYEQYF
TGTGCCAGCAGCTTAGTAGGAGAAATCTACGAGCAGTACTTC
>NA|TRBJ1-1|TRBV10-2|NA
CASRGWGVNTEAFF
TGCGCCAGCAGGGGGTGGGGGGTGAACACTGAAGCTTTCTTT
>TRBD1|TRBJ2-7|TRBV25-1|NA
CASSDPGQATYEQYF
TGTGCCAGCAGTGACCCGGGACAGGCAACCTACGAGCAGTACTTC
>TRBD1|TRBJ1-2|TRBV19|NA
CASSIGGQGFLGYTF
TGTGCCAGTAGTATAGGCGGACAGGGATTCCTTGGCTACACCTTC
>TRBD2|TRBJ2-5|TRBV4-1|NA
CASSQVAGGRETQYF
TGCGCCAGCAGCCAAGTAGCGGGGGGCAGGGAGACCCAGTACTTC
>TRBD1|TRBJ2-2|TRBV19|few
CASTADRITGELFF
TGTGCCAGTACCGCGGACAGGATCACCGGGGAGCTGTTTTTT
>NA|TRBJ1-2|TRBV5-5|NA
CASSFPGGKNTF
TGTGCCAGCAGCTTCCCGGGAGGGAAAAACACCTTC
>NA|TRBJ2-5|TRBV27|NA
CASSLGGTSQQETQYF
TGTGCCAGCAGTTTAGGTGGCACGTCTCAGCAAGAGACCCAGTACTTC
>NA|TRBJ2-2|TRBV9|NA
CASRGAGGELFF
TGTGCCAGCAGGGGGGCAGGCGGGGAGCTGTTTTTT
>NA|TRBJ1-2|TRBV19|NA
CASSLRESAYGYTF
TGTGCCAGTAGTCTAAGGGAGTCTGCCTATGGCTACACCTTC
>NA|TRBJ1-2|TRBV4-3|NA
CASSQVPSPYGYTF
TGCGCCAGCAGCCAAGTGCCCAGTCCCTATGGCTACACCTTC
>TRBD2|TRBJ2-7|TRBV6-5|NA
CASSSTGTSGDYEQYF
TGTGCCAGCAGTTCCACCGGGACTAGCGGCGACTACGAGCAGTACTTC
>NA|TRBJ2-3|TRBV5-1|NA
CASSLRRGGTDTQYF
TGCGCCAGCAGCCTGCGGAGGGGCGGGACAGATACGCAGTATTTT
>TRBD1|TRBJ2-5|TRBV5-5|NA
CASSGGRYRGPETQYF
TGTGCCAGCAGCGGGGGTCGGTACAGGGGGCCGGAGACCCAGTACTTC
>TRBD1|TRBJ1-2|TRBV19|NA
CASSPSDRARTGYTF
TGTGCCAGTAGTCCTTCGGACAGGGCCCGCACTGGCTACACCTTC
>TRBD1|TRBJ1-2|TRBV3-1/TRBV3-2|NA
CAGSQDIAGQVVRGYTF
TGTGCCGGCAGCCAAGATATCGCGGGACAGGTTGTGCGGGGCTACACCTTC
>NA|TRBJ1-2|TRBV9|NA
CASSVRDNHGYTF
TGTGCCAGCAGCGTACGAGACAATCATGGCTACACCTTC
>TRBD1|TRBJ2-7|TRBV4-3|NA
CASSQDRTGGPYEQYF
TGCGCCAGCAGCCAAGATAGGACAGGGGGCCCCTACGAGCAGTACTTC
>TRBD1|TRBJ1-5|TRBV5-6|NA
CASSLAYDRAGNQPQHF
TGTGCCAGCAGCTTGGCCTATGACAGGGCGGGGAATCAGCCCCAGCATTTT
>TRBD1|TRBJ1-3|TRBV4-3|NA
CASSQGQGEGGPSGNTIYF
TGCGCCAGCAGCCAAGGACAGGGAGAGGGGGGTCCCTCTGGAAACACCATATATTTT
>NA|TRBJ2-3|TRBV4-1|NA
CASSQAGLVDTQYF
TGCGCCAGCAGCCAAGCCGGGTTAGTAGATACGCAGTATTTT
>TRBD1|TRBJ1-5|TRBV24-1|NA
CATSGRGIWQPQHF
TGTGCCACCAGTGGCAGGGGGATATGGCAGCCCCAGCATTTT
>TRBD1|TRBJ2-2|TRBV6-2/TRBV6-3|NA
CASSQDRSYTGELFF
TGTGCCAGCAGTCAGGACAGGTCATACACCGGGGAGCTGTTTTTT
>NA|TRBJ1-5|TRBV10-1|NA
CASSETVSNQPQHF
TGCGCCAGCAGTGAGACAGTTAGCAATCAGCCCCAGCATTTT
>TRBD1|TRBJ1-2|TRBV11-1|NA
CASNPLTGNYGYTF
TGTGCCAGCAACCCCCTGACAGGGAACTATGGCTACACCTTC
>TRBD1|TRBJ1-4|TRBV5-6|once
CASSGRGHNEKLFF
TGTGCCAGCAGCGGAAGGGGGCATAATGAAAAACTGTTTTTT